This TCR beta chain was found in a study of T cell changes during pregnancy in multiple sclerosis. Between the trimmed V and J ends, which lost 4 bases and 2 bases, there was a span of 12 bases. This CDR3 is 15 amino acids long. Germline V gene sequence: CDR1 MNHNS, CDR2 SASEGT. Data came from immunoSEQ multiplex PCR; TCRdb stores just in-frame clones and leaves some out. The data show fewer than 90,000 clones, 94% seen once. This sequence originates from a female donor with multiple sclerosis, enrolled in a pregnancy study. The sample in question was peripheral blood, obtained in the third trimester of pregnancy. J is TRBJ1-5 and V is TRBV6-1, with D unresolved. CDR3 amino acids: CASSGPKGGNQPQHF. CDR3 sequence (DNA): TGTGCCAGCAGTGGGCCGAAAGGAGGCAATCAGCCCCAGCATTTT.